The 32 T cell receptor beta chains given below trace back to one sample, sequenced in a study of T cells in tuberculosis. Sequencing was performed with immunoSEQ multiplex PCR; in TCRdb, only in-frame clones are kept and a portion is missing. The sample has around 38,000 clones; over 90% are singletons. The sequencing sample was made of PBMCs. The receptors shown here come from a donor aged 10-30 years with latent tuberculosis or without tuberculosis infection.

The V gene is TRBV19, the J gene TRBJ2-7; 9 nucleotides match TRBD1. This CDR3 is built from 14 residues. CDR1 and CDR2 from the germline V gene are LNHDA and SQIVND (reference sequence). For the CDR3, the DNA is TGTGCTAGTGCACCGGGACAGGGACCCTACGAGCAGTACTTC. Its translation: CASAPGQGPYEQYF. Drawing the rest from reference TRBV19 and TRBJ2-7, the complete variable domain is DGGITQSPKYLFRKEGQNVTLSCEQNLNHDAMYWYRQDPGQGLRLIYYSQIVNDFQKGDIAEGYSVSREKKESFPLTVTSAQKNPTAFYLCASAPGQGPYEQYFGPGTRLTVT.

The J gene is TRBJ2-2, the V gene TRBV28, with 9 bases identical to TRBD1. This CDR3 contains 17 residues. CDR1 MDHEN and CDR2 SYDVKM come from the germline V gene. Trimming at V came to 2 bases and at J to 6 bases, leaving 10 bases not matched to a gene. CDR3 residues: CASSLEGQGLRAGELFF. The CDR3, as DNA: TGTGCCAGCAGTTTAGAGGGACAGGGTCTGCGGGCCGGGGAGCTGTTTTTT.

V is TRBV6-6 and J is TRBJ1-1; D gene uncertain. Trimming removed 2 bases from V and 1 base from J, with 8 bases in between. This CDR3 has 14 residues. The germline V gene encodes CDR1 MNHNY and CDR2 SVGAGI (reference sequence). The CDR3 protein is CASSYREGNTEAFF. The CDR3, as DNA: TGTGCCAGCAGTTACAGGGAGGGGAACACTGAAGCTTTCTTT.

The chain employs TRBV7-3 and TRBJ2-2; D not resolved. Trimming left V 6 bases short and J 2 bases short, with 4 bases between. The CDR3 loop spans 12 amino acids. Germline lookup yields CDR1 SGHTA and CDR2 FQGTGA. DNA of the CDR3: TGTGCCAGCAGTCTTAACACCGGGGAGCTGTTTTTT. Amino acid sequence: CASSLNTGELFF.

The V call is TRBV7-3, the J call TRBJ1-1; D is undetermined. The V gene lost 5 bases and the J gene lost 0 bases, with 13 bases spanning the gap. The CDR3 consists of 15 residues. Germline V lookup: CDR1 SGHTA, CDR2 FQGTGA. In nucleotides, the CDR3 is TGTGCCAGCAGCCTATCGGGATCTATGAACACTGAAGCTTTCTTT. Its protein is CASSLSGSMNTEAFF.

This chain uses TRBV21-1 with TRBJ1-2; TRBD1 is the table's D call and was not checked against the DNA. TRBV21-1 is deemed a pseudogene. This CDR3 contains 15 residues. This CDR3 is CASSTPGQGAYGYTF. CDR3 DNA: TGTGCCAGCAGCACCCCGGGACAGGGGGCATATGGCTACACCTTC.

CDR3 sequence reads: CASSGHGGGNEQFF. CDR3 nucleotides: TGTGCCAGTAGTGGACACGGGGGGGGTAATGAGCAGTTCTTC. V and J are TRBV19 and TRBJ2-1; 8 nucleotides align to TRBD2. Germline V gene sequence: CDR1 LNHDA, CDR2 SQIVND (reference sequence). Trimming took 5 bases from V and 7 from J; bases not matched to a gene: 7. The CDR3 length is 14 residues.

This sequence joins TRBV11-2 and TRBJ1-6; the match to TRBD1 covers 9 bases. V trimming: 4 bases; J trimming: 15 bases; junction bases outside the gene matches: 13. Germline CDR1 and CDR2: SGHAT and FQNNGV. The CDR3 is made up of 15 amino acids. In nucleotides, the CDR3 is TGTGCCAGCAGCTCAAACAGGGGGCGTTCGCCTAACCTCCACTTT. As protein: CASSSNRGRSPNLHF. Supplemented by reference TRBV11-2 and TRBJ1-6, the full variable domain reads EAGVAQSPRYKIIEKRQSVAFWCNPISGHATLYWYQQILGQGPKLLIQFQNNGVVDDSQLPKDRFSAERLKGVDSTLKIQPAKLEDSAVYLCASSSNRGRSPNLHFGNGTRLTVT.

The CDR3 is CASSEARVARGYTF. The CDR3 DNA reads TGTGCCAGCAGTGAAGCGCGGGTGGCGCGAGGCTACACCTTC. The chain couples TRBV6-1 to TRBJ1-2; D ambiguous. Trimming cost V 0 bases and J 8 bases, with 13 bases left between them. The CDR3 is 14 residues long. Germline CDR1 is MNHNS and CDR2 is SASEGT.

The rearrangement joins TRBV9 to TRBJ2-5; maybe TRBD1 (6 bases). There are 14 residues in the CDR3. The V end lost 4 bases, the J end lost 0 bases, and 10 bases lay between the germline ends. Germline values: CDR1 SGDLS, CDR2 YYNGEE. CDR3 residues: CASSPRDNQETQYF. The CDR3 nucleotides are TGTGCCAGCAGCCCCCGGGACAACCAAGAGACCCAGTACTTC.

The chain combines TRBV5-1 with TRBJ1-2, with D possibly being TRBD1 (5 bases). CDR3 size: 14 residues. V was clipped by 4 bases and J by 8 bases, with 18 bases between them. CDR1 is SGHRS and CDR2 is YFSETQ in the germline V gene. In DNA, the CDR3 is TGCGCCAGCAGCCAGGGACTGGAAATTCAGGGCTACACCTTC. Translated, it gives CASSQGLEIQGYTF. Together with reference TRBV5-1 and TRBJ1-2, the CDR3 gives the full variable domain: KAGVTQTPRYLIKTRGQQVTLSCSPISGHRSVSWYQQTPGQGLQFLFEYFSETQRNKGNFPGRFSGRQFSNSRSEMNVSTLELGDSALYLCASSQGLEIQGYTFGSGTRLTVV.

The sample holds one count of this clone. The V call is TRBV9, the J call TRBJ2-3, with a possible D match to TRBD1 (5 bases). V was cut by 4 bases and J by 2 bases, with 14 bases left in between. Per the germline V gene, CDR1 is SGDLS and CDR2 is YYNGEE. This CDR3 is 15 amino acids long. CDR3 protein: CASSPRTLNTDTQYF. The CDR3 region has the DNA TGTGCCAGCAGCCCCCGGACACTTAACACAGATACGCAGTATTTT.

V and J are TRBV19 and TRBJ1-2; possibly TRBD1 for D (5 bases). Per germline, CDR1 LNHDA and CDR2 SQIVND (reference sequence). The CDR3 runs to 13 residues. Trimming stripped 3 bases from V and 7 bases from J, with 12 bases between. DNA of the CDR3: TGTGCCAGTAGTATCCCTCAGGGAATTGGCTACACCTTC. Its protein is CASSIPQGIGYTF.

This chain connects TRBV11-3 to TRBJ2-7; 12 bases match TRBD1. CDR1 is SGHNT and CDR2 is YENEEA in the germline V gene. Trimming at V came to 4 bases and at J to 6 bases, leaving 7 bases not matched to a gene. The CDR3 has 15 amino acids. Here the CDR3 DNA reads TGTGCCAGCAGCTCCACCGGGACAGGGGGCTCCGAGCAGTACTTC. This gives the protein CASSSTGTGGSEQYF.

This clone was seen once. The chain is built from TRBV5-1 and TRBJ2-1, with 11 bases aligning to TRBD1. This CDR3 has 16 amino acids. V was clipped by 5 bases and J by 6 bases; unmatched bases: 10. CDR1 and CDR2 from the germline V gene are SGHRS and YFSETQ. The CDR3 loop is CASRPYSGTGGNEQFF. The CDR3 DNA reads TGCGCCAGCAGACCATACTCCGGGACAGGGGGCAATGAGCAGTTCTTC. The variable domain in full, completed from reference TRBV5-1 and TRBJ2-1, reads KAGVTQTPRYLIKTRGQQVTLSCSPISGHRSVSWYQQTPGQGLQFLFEYFSETQRNKGNFPGRFSGRQFSNSRSEMNVSTLELGDSALYLCASRPYSGTGGNEQFFGPGTRLTVL.

This clone turned up a few times. The chain combines TRBV4-1 with TRBJ2-3; D might be TRBD2 (6 bases). Trimming pared 2 bases from V and 3 bases from J, leaving 18 bases between. Germline CDR1 MGHRA, CDR2 YSYEKL. This CDR3 has 17 residues. CDR3 region: CASSQMLGGVDTDTQYF. The CDR3 bases are TGCGCCAGCAGCCAAATGTTAGGCGGGGTAGATACAGATACGCAGTATTTT.

The chain is built from TRBV7-9 and TRBJ1-4; 10 nucleotides match TRBD1. The V and J ends lost 1 base and 5 bases, in that order; junction bases with no gene match: 1. The CDR3 totals 15 residues. CDR1 is SEHNR, CDR2 FQNEAQ, per germline (reference sequence). CDR3: CASSLGDRGNEKLFF. In DNA, the CDR3 is TGTGCCAGCAGCTTAGGGGACAGGGGAAATGAAAAACTGTTTTTT.

V and J are TRBV5-6 and TRBJ2-7; 10 nucleotides align to TRBD1. V dropped 2 bases and J dropped 5; count of bases not matched to a gene: 10. This CDR3 has 16 amino acids. Germline V lookup: CDR1 SGHDT, CDR2 YYEEEE. DNA for the CDR3: TGTGCCAGCAGCTTCGGATCGGGACAGGGGCTCCACGAGCAGTACTTC. Translation gives CASSFGSGQGLHEQYF.

The V gene is TRBV5-1, the J gene TRBJ2-1; 9 bases align to TRBD2. Looked up from germline, CDR1 is SGHRS and CDR2 is YFSETQ. J was trimmed by 7 bases and V by 0 bases; bases with no gene match: 11. CDR3 size: 17 residues. CDR3 residues: CASSLAVSSGGQNEQFF. CDR3 DNA: TGCGCCAGCAGCTTGGCGGTCTCAAGCGGGGGGCAAAATGAGCAGTTCTTC.

The CDR3 region is CASSYSYEQYF. CDR3 in DNA: TGTGCCAGCTCTTACTCCTACGAGCAGTACTTC. This chain links TRBV2 with TRBJ2-7; D is unclear. In germline, CDR1 is SNHLY, CDR2 FYNNEI. The germline V and J ends were trimmed by 8 bases and 0 bases, with 5 bases remaining between them. There are 11 residues in the CDR3. Filled out from reference TRBV2 and TRBJ2-7, the complete variable domain reads EPEVTQTPSHQVTQMGQEVILRCVPISNHLYFYWYRQILGQKVEFLVSFYNNEISEKSEIFDDQFSVERPDGSNFTLKIRSTKLEDSAMYFCASSYSYEQYFGPGTRLTVT.

The rearrangement links TRBV9 to TRBJ1-1; a weak D match, TRBD1 (6 bases). This CDR3 is built from 13 residues. The germline V gene has CDR1 SGDLS and CDR2 YYNGEE. With 5 bases removed from V and 0 bases from J, the gap between germline ends came to 8 bases. In DNA, the CDR3 is TGTGCCAGCAGGCAGGGGATGAACACTGAAGCTTTCTTT. Its translation: CASRQGMNTEAFF.

V usage is TRBV4-1 and J usage is TRBJ2-2; TRBD2 might be the D (5 bases). Per germline, CDR1 MGHRA and CDR2 YSYEKL. The CDR3 runs 15 residues. V was cut by 0 bases and J by 5 bases, with 10 bases left in between. The CDR3 loop is CASSQEAGRTGELFF. The CDR3 DNA reads TGCGCCAGCAGCCAAGAGGCGGGCCGGACCGGGGAGCTGTTTTTT.

This chain connects TRBV6-1 to TRBJ1-2; perhaps TRBD1 as D (6 bases). This CDR3 has 14 residues. CDR1 is MNHNS and CDR2 is SASEGT in the germline V gene. V lost 2 bases and J 6 bases, leaving 13 bases between the germline ends. The CDR3 loop is CASSERRGGHGYTF. The CDR3 nucleotides read TGTGCCAGCAGTGAACGGAGGGGGGGTCATGGCTACACCTTC.

The chain links TRBV7-9 to TRBJ1-2; 9 bases map to TRBD1. This CDR3 has 15 residues. Unmatched junction bases numbered 5, after V lost 4 bases and J lost 2 bases. Per germline, CDR1 SEHNR and CDR2 FQNEAQ (reference sequence). The CDR3 coding sequence is TGTGCCAGCAGCTCATACAGGGGGCGCAACTATGGCTACACCTTC. Translating it yields CASSSYRGRNYGYTF.

The V call is TRBV5-6, the J call TRBJ1-5; tentative D call: TRBD1 (6 bases). Germline V gives CDR1 SGHDT, CDR2 YYEEEE. Trimming removed 2 bases at V and 3 bases at J, with 18 bases between. The CDR3 totals 17 residues. CDR3 coding DNA: TGTGCCAGCAGCTTCTTGGGGGCTCCTGGCCTCAATCAGCCCCAGCATTTT. Translating it yields CASSFLGAPGLNQPQHF.

The chain employs TRBV5-4 and TRBJ2-3; 9 bases map to TRBD2. CDR1 is SGHNT, CDR2 YYREEE, per germline (reference sequence). V was clipped by 0 bases and J by 1 base; unmatched bases: 3. The CDR3 loop spans 16 amino acids. The CDR3 coding sequence is TGTGCCAGCAGCTTGGAGACTAGCGGACGCACAGATACGCAGTATTTT. Translated: CASSLETSGRTDTQYF.

The chain is built from TRBV7-2 and TRBJ1-6; the D is unclear. Trimming removed 1 base from V and 0 bases from J, with 7 bases in between. CDR3 length equals 16 residues. Germline assignment: CDR1 SGHTA and CDR2 FQGNSA. CDR3 in DNA: TGTGCCAGCAGCTTAGGGGCAAGCTCCTATAATTCACCCCTCCACTTT. Translating gives CASSLGASSYNSPLHF. Combining the CDR3 with reference TRBV7-2 and TRBJ1-6 gives the whole variable domain GAGVSQSPSNKVTEKGKDVELRCDPISGHTALYWYRQSLGQGLEFLIYFQGNSAPDKSGLPSDRFSAERTGGSVSTLTIQRTQQEDSAVYLCASSLGASSYNSPLHFGNGTRLTVT.

The V gene is TRBV30, the J gene TRBJ1-2; 8 positions match TRBD1. Trimming at V came to 0 bases and at J to 6 bases, leaving 9 bases not matched to a gene. The CDR3 length is 15 residues. The germline gives CDR1 GTSNPN, CDR2 SVGIG (reference sequence). Written as DNA, the CDR3 is TGTGCCTGGAGTGTAGCAGCTGGACAGGGCCATGGCTACACCTTC. Residues: CAWSVAAGQGHGYTF.

V usage is TRBV30 and J usage is TRBJ1-2, with D unclear. This CDR3 has 13 amino acids. Germline V gives CDR1 GTSNPN, CDR2 SVGIG (reference sequence). V shed 0 bases and J shed 1 base, with 6 bases lying between them. The CDR3 reads CAWSVLNNYGYTF. CDR3 DNA sequence: TGTGCCTGGAGTGTACTAAATAACTATGGCTACACCTTC.

The chain is built from TRBV4-1 and TRBJ1-5, with D unresolved. Germline CDR1 reads MGHRA; CDR2 reads YSYEKL. Trimming cost V 0 bases and J 6 bases, with 9 bases left between them. This CDR3 is built from 14 residues. CDR3 nucleotides: TGCGCCAGCAGCCAAGAGAGGGTAGGTCAGCCCCAGCATTTT. Its protein is CASSQERVGQPQHF.

The V and J genes are TRBV6-5 and TRBJ2-2, with D possibly being TRBD2 (6 bases). Germline V gives CDR1 MNHEY, CDR2 SVGAGI. The CDR3 runs to 14 residues. The V gene lost 6 bases and the J gene lost 0 bases, with 8 bases spanning the gap. The CDR3 DNA is TGTGCCAGCAGACCGGGGGCGAACACCGGGGAGCTGTTTTTT. Translating it yields CASRPGANTGELFF.

The rearrangement links TRBV29-1 to TRBJ1-2, with D perhaps TRBD1 (6 bases). The V end lost 4 bases, the J end lost 1 base, and 25 bases lay between the germline ends. Germline assignment: CDR1 SQVTM and CDR2 ANQGSEA. This CDR3 region has 18 residues. In DNA form, the CDR3 reads TGCAGCGTTGTTGGAGTGACGGGACAAGACGATCTTAACTATGGCTACACCTTC. It specifies CSVVGVTGQDDLNYGYTF.